This T cell receptor beta chain was sequenced during a study of blood T cell repertoires in COVID-19. For the study at large: Sources were T cells, B-cell-depleted T cells, or PBMCs; the material itself was cDNA or gDNA.

Trimming left V 6 bases short and J 0 bases short, with 9 bases between. There are 13 residues in the CDR3. CDR1 is SGHDT, CDR2 YYEEEE, per germline. How the authors handled the data: Scientists estimated how many nucleated cells there were by amplifying reference gene primers. Only in-frame clones appear in the TCRdb table, and some are missing; sequencing was by immunoSEQ multiplex PCR. The V and J calls and clone size are taken from that table; D and trimming were inferred from the DNA. The table lists fewer than 350,000 clones, approximately 83% of them singletons, with approximately 2% in the top ten.

Sample: peripheral blood. The chain combines TRBV5-6 with TRBJ1-1; D is ambiguous. The sequence was obtained from a woman aged 30 to 39 who had recovered from COVID-19. Here the CDR3 DNA reads TGTGCCAGCACCAGAAAGTTGAACACTGAAGCTTTCTTT. This sequence encodes CASTRKLNTEAFF.